These T cell receptor beta chains were read from a single sample in a study of blood T cell repertoires in COVID-19. Assay: immunoSEQ multiplex PCR; the TCRdb copy retains only in-frame clones and omits some. In the table there are roughly 310,000 clones, approximately 87% of which are singletons. Input material: peripheral blood. These receptors all come from a woman in her 50s with active or convalescent COVID-19. The CDR3 runs from the conserved cysteine through the conserved F or W. A D gene is named only where the DNA matches it firmly. Only some rows state a clone size, as once, few, many or a class for expanded clones.

D gene	V gene	clone size	J gene	CDR3 protein	CDR3 DNA
TRBD1	TRBV6-6	.	TRBJ1-3	CASSYFTGGSGNTIYF	TGTGCCAGCAGTTACTTTACAGGGGGCTCTGGAAACACCATATATTTT
TRBD2	TRBV9	.	TRBJ2-7	CASSAGTSSYEQYF	TGTGCCAGCAGCGCCGGGACTAGCTCCTACGAGCAGTACTTC
.	TRBV11-2	.	TRBJ1-1	CASRGRGTEAFF	TGTGCCAGCCGCGGGAGGGGCACTGAAGCTTTCTTT
TRBD2	TRBV7-3	.	TRBJ2-7	CASSLMASGKTYEQYF	TGTGCCAGCAGCTTAATGGCTAGCGGGAAAACTTACGAGCAGTACTTC
.	TRBV7-2	.	TRBJ2-1	CASSLTTLVGEQFF	TGTGCCAGCAGCCTGACGACTTTAGTTGGCGAGCAGTTCTTC
TRBD2	TRBV9	once	TRBJ2-3	CASSVAGSGSATDTQYF	TGTGCCAGCAGCGTAGCTGGCAGCGGGAGTGCCACAGATACGCAGTATTTT
.	TRBV29-1	.	TRBJ1-2	CSVARGEYGYTF	TGCAGCGTTGCGCGGGGGGAGTATGGCTACACCTTC
TRBD1	TRBV27	.	TRBJ2-6	CASSPRQGQGLSGANVLTF	TGTGCCAGCAGTCCTCGTCAAGGACAGGGCCTCTCTGGGGCCAACGTCCTGACTTTC
.	TRBV9	.	TRBJ1-1	CASSALGLKNTEAFF	TGTGCCAGCAGCGCCCTAGGACTCAAGAACACTGAAGCTTTCTTT
.	TRBV4-1	once	TRBJ1-1	CASSQTGYGEAFF	TGCGCCAGCAGCCAAACAGGGTACGGTGAAGCTTTCTTT
TRBD1	TRBV4-3	.	TRBJ2-7	CASSREGQGESYEQYF	TGCGCCAGCAGCCGGGAGGGACAGGGAGAGTCCTACGAGCAGTACTTC
TRBD1	TRBV11-2	.	TRBJ1-5	CASSLGGQMGHQPQHF	TGTGCCAGCAGCTTAGGGGGACAGATGGGTCATCAGCCCCAGCATTTT
TRBD1	TRBV7-9	.	TRBJ1-2	CASSRGQGNDGYTF	TGTGCCAGCAGCCGTGGACAGGGAAACGATGGCTACACCTTC
TRBD1	TRBV7-2	.	TRBJ1-5	CASSLVGQGAWSNQPQHF	TGTGCCAGCAGCTTAGTGGGACAGGGGGCCTGGAGCAATCAGCCCCAGCATTTT
TRBD1	TRBV11-3	.	TRBJ2-7	CASSLQTGGSYEQYF	TGTGCCAGCAGCTTACAGACAGGGGGTTCCTACGAGCAGTACTTC
TRBD1	TRBV28	once	TRBJ2-2	CASSSWQGARGGELFF	TGTGCCAGCAGCTCCTGGCAGGGGGCCCGGGGCGGGGAGCTGTTTTTT
.	TRBV5-8	.	TRBJ1-5	CASSSLRGGDQPQHF	TGTGCCAGCAGCTCGCTCCGAGGAGGCGATCAGCCCCAGCATTTT
TRBD2	TRBV4-2	.	TRBJ2-2	CASSPLAGGSNTGELFF	TGTGCCAGCAGCCCCCTAGCGGGAGGCTCGAACACCGGGGAGCTGTTTTTT
.	TRBV7-2	.	TRBJ2-1	CASSLDAGTGRGGEQFF	TGTGCCAGCAGCTTAGATGCTGGGACAGGTAGGGGGGGTGAGCAGTTCTTC
.	TRBV27	.	TRBJ1-2	CASSFTIPRTGNYGYTF	TGTGCCAGCAGTTTCACGATTCCAAGGACGGGGAACTATGGCTACACCTTC
.	TRBV15	once	TRBJ1-4	CATSGYQGFATNEKLFF	TGTGCCACCAGCGGTTACCAGGGGTTTGCGACTAATGAAAAACTGTTTTTT
.	TRBV20-1	.	TRBJ1-1	CSASWQENTEAFF	TGCAGTGCTAGTTGGCAAGAGAACACTGAAGCTTTCTTT
TRBD2	TRBV5-4	.	TRBJ2-3	CASSLRARGADTQYF	TGTGCCAGCAGCTTAAGGGCGCGGGGGGCAGATACGCAGTATTTT
TRBD1	TRBV6-6	.	TRBJ1-2	CASSWGQPDRGYGYTF	TGTGCCAGCAGTTGGGGGCAGCCGGACAGGGGCTATGGCTACACCTTC
.	TRBV5-1	.	TRBJ1-6	CASSLTGYDSPLHF	TGCGCCAGCAGCCTCACAGGGTATGATTCACCCCTCCACTTT
TRBD2	TRBV6-2/TRBV6-3	.	TRBJ2-1	CASSWGLAETNEQFF	TGTGCCAGCAGTTGGGGACTAGCGGAGACCAATGAGCAGTTCTTC
.	TRBV6-5	many	TRBJ2-7	CASRANGEQYF	TGTGCCAGCAGGGCCAATGGCGAGCAGTACTTC
TRBD2	TRBV4-3	.	TRBJ2-7	CASSQDGRERGEQYF	TGCGCCAGCAGCCAAGATGGGCGGGAGAGAGGCGAGCAGTACTTC
.	TRBV5-5	.	TRBJ1-1	CASSLGQTNTEAFF	TGTGCCAGCAGCTTGGGACAGACGAACACTGAAGCTTTCTTT
TRBD1	TRBV5-1	.	TRBJ2-7	CASSSYRDRGPNEQYF	TGCGCCAGCAGCTCATACCGGGACAGGGGGCCCAACGAGCAGTACTTC
.	TRBV6-1	few	TRBJ1-5	CASSELSFNQPQHF	TGTGCCAGCAGTGAACTGAGTTTCAATCAGCCCCAGCATTTT
.	TRBV5-1	.	TRBJ1-1	CASSPGGRLEAFF	TGCGCCAGCAGCCCCGGAGGCAGGCTTGAAGCTTTCTTT
.	TRBV28	.	TRBJ1-1	CASSYSNVRAFF	TGTGCCAGCAGTTACTCCAACGTTCGGGCTTTCTTT
.	TRBV7-6	.	TRBJ1-6	CASSLATGANSPLHF	TGTGCCAGCAGCTTAGCTACTGGGGCCAATTCACCCCTCCACTTT
TRBD2	TRBV6-5	.	TRBJ2-2	CASSYSRAGAGELFF	TGTGCCAGCAGTTACTCGAGAGCGGGAGCCGGGGAGCTGTTTTTT
.	TRBV18	.	TRBJ1-3	CASSLRKEGTSGNTIYF	TGTGCCAGCTCCCTAAGGAAGGAGGGGACCTCTGGAAACACCATATATTTT
.	TRBV5-1	.	TRBJ2-5	CASSLLAGTQETQYF	TGCGCCAGCAGCTTGCTTGCGGGAACCCAAGAGACCCAGTACTTC
TRBD1	TRBV27	.	TRBJ1-1	CASSFGQANTEAFF	TGTGCCAGCAGTTTTGGACAGGCGAACACTGAAGCTTTCTTT
.	TRBV4-3	.	TRBJ1-1	CASSQGRLGNTEAFF	TGCGCCAGCAGCCAAGGGAGGCTGGGAAACACTGAAGCTTTCTTT
.	TRBV15	.	TRBJ2-1	CATSRDQGYNEQFF	TGTGCCACCAGCAGAGATCAGGGATACAATGAGCAGTTCTTC
TRBD2	TRBV19	.	TRBJ2-7	CASSISSGGSYEQYF	TGTGCCAGTAGTATCTCTAGCGGGGGGTCCTACGAGCAGTACTTC
.	TRBV12-5	few	TRBJ2-7	CASGLGVAYEQYF	TGTGCTAGTGGTTTAGGGGTGGCCTACGAGCAGTACTTC
TRBD1	TRBV28	.	TRBJ1-6	CASSPGTGRSPLHF	TGTGCCAGCAGTCCCGGGACAGGGAGGTCACCCCTCCACTTT
TRBD1	TRBV2	once	TRBJ1-6	CASCQGGQHNSPLHF	TGTGCCAGCTGTCAGGGGGGACAGCATAATTCACCCCTCCACTTT
TRBD1	TRBV7-3	.	TRBJ1-2	CASSLTRTGVKDGYTF	TGTGCCAGCAGCTTAACCAGGACAGGGGTGAAGGATGGCTACACCTTC
.	TRBV1	.	TRBJ2-1	CTSSQGTAGADNEQFF	TGCACCAGCAGCCAAGGGACGGCGGGGGCCGACAATGAGCAGTTCTTC
TRBD2	TRBV7-2	.	TRBJ2-7	CASSFHSGRASEQYF	TGTGCCAGCAGCTTCCACAGCGGGAGGGCCTCCGAGCAGTACTTC
TRBD1	TRBV7-3	.	TRBJ1-2	CASSSSGGDYGYTF	TGTGCCAGCAGTTCTTCAGGGGGCGACTATGGCTACACCTTC
TRBD2	TRBV5-1	.	TRBJ2-5	CASSSDGGGRETQYF	TGCGCCAGCAGCTCCGACGGCGGGGGGAGGGAGACCCAGTACTTC
.	TRBV27	.	TRBJ1-2	CASSLQGYYGYTF	TGTGCCAGCAGCCTACAGGGTTACTATGGCTACACCTTC
TRBD2	TRBV3-1/TRBV3-2	.	TRBJ2-5	CASSLRLAGEQETQYF	TGTGCCAGCAGCCTCAGACTAGCGGGGGAACAAGAGACCCAGTACTTC
TRBD2	TRBV3-1/TRBV3-2	once	TRBJ2-1	CASMGLGGINEQFF	TGTGCCAGCATGGGCCTCGGGGGGATAAATGAGCAGTTCTTC
.	TRBV27	.	TRBJ1-2	CASRAQPGGLYGYTF	TGTGCCAGCAGGGCCCAGCCCGGGGGGCTCTATGGCTACACCTTC
.	TRBV10-3	.	TRBJ2-5	CAISESRQETQYF	TGTGCCATCAGTGAGTCTCGCCAAGAGACCCAGTACTTC
.	TRBV6-6	.	TRBJ1-2	CATKGQAEGYGYTF	TGTGCCACTAAGGGGCAGGCCGAAGGCTATGGCTACACCTTC
.	TRBV23-1	once	TRBJ1-6	CASRVSSYNSPLHF	TGCGCCAGCAGGGTGAGCTCCTATAATTCACCCCTCCACTTT
TRBD1	TRBV3-1/TRBV3-2	.	TRBJ1-6	CASSQALQGQNSPLHF	TGTGCCAGCAGCCAAGCACTACAGGGGCAAAATTCACCCCTCCACTTT
.	TRBV7-2	.	TRBJ2-7	CASSSAGRLYEQYF	TGTGCCAGCAGCTCCGCCGGTAGACTCTACGAGCAGTACTTC
.	TRBV7-8	.	TRBJ1-2	CASSPEPRGWNDGYTF	TGTGCCAGCAGCCCCGAACCAAGGGGCTGGAACGATGGCTACACCTTC
TRBD1	TRBV7-2	.	TRBJ1-5	CASSLGTGLSNQPQHF	TGTGCCAGCAGCTTAGGGACAGGGCTTAGCAATCAGCCCCAGCATTTT